The 21 T cell receptor beta chains listed next were all sequenced from one sample in a study of blood T cell repertoires in COVID-19. The repertoire was sequenced with immunoSEQ multiplex PCR; TCRdb's copy has only in-frame clones and lacks some. The table includes 100,000 to 130,000 clones, over 65% detected once. Sequencing was done on a sample of peripheral blood. The receptors here all came from a woman in her 40s with acute or convalescent COVID-19.

This clone was seen only a few times. J is TRBJ1-1 and V is TRBV28; the match to TRBD1 covers 7 bases. Germline CDR1 is MDHEN and CDR2 is SYDVKM. The CDR3 has 15 residues. V trimming: 4 bases; J trimming: 1 base; junction bases outside the gene matches: 6. CDR3 protein: CASSSGGSRNTEAFF. The CDR3, as DNA: TGTGCCAGCAGTTCAGGGGGGTCGCGGAACACTGAAGCTTTCTTT.

The rearrangement joins TRBV5-1 to TRBJ2-3; 8 bases are shared with TRBD2. This CDR3 has 14 residues. V was clipped by 4 bases and J by 5 bases; unmatched bases: 6. Germline loops: CDR1 SGHRS, CDR2 YFSETQ. CDR3 coding DNA: TGCGCCAGCAGCGGGACTAGTTCTGGAGATACGCAGTATTTT. It is translated as CASSGTSSGDTQYF.

V and J are TRBV9 and TRBJ2-1; 11 bases map to TRBD2. V shed 2 bases and J 5 bases; nucleotides not matched to a gene: 9. Germline-derived CDR1 and CDR2 are SGDLS and YYNGEE. The CDR3 is made up of 17 amino acids. The CDR3 region has the DNA TGTGCCAGCAGCGTCGGGGATAGCGGGGGGGCCCACAATGAGCAGTTCTTC. Translated, it gives CASSVGDSGGAHNEQFF.

This chain joins TRBV28 and TRBJ2-1; possibly TRBD1 for D (7 bases). The CDR3 totals 14 residues. CDR1 MDHEN and CDR2 SYDVKM come from the germline V gene. The ends were cut back, 5 bases at V and 4 bases at J, with 12 bases in the middle. Here the CDR3 DNA reads TGTGCCAGCAGTCAGGGGGAGGTTTACAATGAGCAGTTCTTC. Translating it yields CASSQGEVYNEQFF.

The rearrangement joins TRBV12-3 or TRBV12-4 to TRBJ2-3; D may be TRBD2 (6 bases). V was pared by 3 bases and J by 7 bases, with 8 bases between. This CDR3 has 12 amino acids. The CDR3 protein is CASSFGDYTQYF. CDR3 in DNA: TGTGCCAGCAGTTTCGGGGACTATACGCAGTATTTT.

This rearrangement joins TRBV25-1 to TRBJ1-2; a possible D gene is TRBD1 (5 bases). V lost 7 bases and J lost 1, with 13 bases in between. The V gene's germline CDR1 is MGHDK and CDR2 SYGVNS. This CDR3 has 14 amino acids. The CDR3 sequence is CASMDTGFNYGYTF. The CDR3 nucleotides are TGTGCCAGCATGGACACAGGTTTTAACTATGGCTACACCTTC.

The V gene is TRBV12-5, the J gene TRBJ2-3; 8 bases line up with TRBD1. CDR1 is LGHNT, CDR2 FRNRAP, per germline. CDR3 length: 14 residues. J was trimmed by 2 bases and V by 5 bases; bases with no gene match: 3. The CDR3 sequence: CASGPGQVTDTQYF. The CDR3 DNA sequence: TGTGCTAGTGGTCCGGGACAGGTCACAGATACGCAGTATTTT.

This clone has ten or more counts. The rearrangement links TRBV24-1 to TRBJ2-5, with D tentatively TRBD2 (6 bases). Germline-derived CDR1 and CDR2 are KGHDR and SFDVKD. The CDR3 is 15 residues long. Trimming cost V 4 bases and J 5 bases, with 16 bases left between them. The DNA for the CDR3 is TGTGCCACCAGTGACCCCCGGCGGGACTCGGAGACCCAGTACTTC. It yields the protein CATSDPRRDSETQYF.

V gene TRBV5-4 combines with J gene TRBJ2-6, with D maybe TRBD1 (5 bases). Per the germline V gene, CDR1 is SGHNT and CDR2 is YYREEE (reference sequence). The germline V and J ends were trimmed by 2 bases and 2 bases, with 14 bases remaining between them. The CDR3 loop spans 17 amino acids. The CDR3 sequence: CASSLQKTATGANVLTF. In DNA form, the CDR3 reads TGTGCCAGCAGCTTACAAAAGACAGCTACTGGGGCCAACGTCCTGACTTTC.

As DNA, the CDR3 is TGTGCCAGCAGCCGTCAGGGTAACGGAAACACCATATATTTT. Its protein product is CASSRQGNGNTIYF. The chain has TRBV7-2 and TRBJ1-3, with D possibly being TRBD1 (5 bases). Trimming stripped 5 bases from V and 4 bases from J, with 12 bases between. CDR3 length equals 14 residues. CDR1 and CDR2 from the germline V gene are SGHTA and FQGNSA.

The table lists this clone with a count of one. The chain joins TRBV9 to TRBJ2-1; a weak D match, TRBD1 (7 bases). Trimming left V 1 base short and J 1 base short, with 15 bases between. The germline V gene has CDR1 SGDLS and CDR2 YYNGEE. This CDR3 contains 17 residues. The CDR3 sequence is CASSVTTQGRSYNEQFF. The CDR3 nucleotides read TGTGCCAGCAGCGTAACTACACAGGGGAGGTCCTACAATGAGCAGTTCTTC. Complete variable domain (other parts from reference TRBV9 and TRBJ2-1): DSGVTQTPKHLITATGQRVTLRCSPRSGDLSVYWYQQSLDQGLQFLIQYYNGEERAKGNILERFSAQQFPDLHSELNLSSLELGDSALYFCASSVTTQGRSYNEQFFGPGTRLTVL.

CDR3 sequence: CSVVPGQGYEQYF. The CDR3 DNA reads as TGCAGCGTTGTCCCCGGACAGGGATACGAGCAGTACTTC. The J gene is TRBJ2-7, the V gene TRBV29-1; TRBD1 aligns across 8 bases. Per germline, CDR1 SQVTM and CDR2 ANQGSEA. The CDR3 contains 13 residues. The V gene end was trimmed by 4 bases and the J gene end by 4 bases; junction bases not matched to a gene: 6.

The chain has TRBV28 and TRBJ2-3; TRBD2 aligns across 9 bases. The germline V gene has CDR1 MDHEN and CDR2 SYDVKM. V was clipped by 4 bases and J by 1 base; unmatched bases: 6. The CDR3 contains 16 residues. CDR3 nucleotides: TGTGCCAGCAGTTCGTTTGTAGCGGGGGGCACAGATACGCAGTATTTT. This gives the protein CASSSFVAGGTDTQYF.

This clone came up once. This chain connects TRBV27 to TRBJ2-7, with 7 bases aligning to TRBD1. Germline loops: CDR1 MNHEY, CDR2 SMNVEV (reference sequence). The J segment lost 0 bases and the V segment lost 2 bases, leaving 1 base of the junction unmatched. The CDR3 is made up of 14 amino acids. As DNA, the CDR3 is TGTGCCAGCAGTTTAGAGGGGGCCTCCTACGAGCAGTACTTC. Translating gives CASSLEGASYEQYF.

The sample holds a few counts of this clone. The genes are TRBV28 and TRBJ2-3; D might be TRBD2 (6 bases). This CDR3 region has 15 residues. V lost 5 bases and J 2 bases, leaving 14 bases between the germline ends. Per germline, CDR1 MDHEN and CDR2 SYDVKM. CDR3 bases: TGTGCCAGCAGTCGGCGGGACGGACACACAGATACGCAGTATTTT. The encoded protein is CASSRRDGHTDTQYF.

This clone was found many times. The CDR3 loop reads CASSYHYGQGAVETYEQYF. The CDR3, as DNA: TGCGCCAGCAGTTACCATTACGGACAGGGGGCGGTTGAGACCTACGAGCAGTACTTC. The chain recombines TRBV5-1 with TRBJ2-7, with TRBD1 identical over 11 bases. This CDR3 contains 19 residues. V lost 5 bases, J lost 2 bases, and 18 bases stayed unmatched. Germline CDR1 is SGHRS and CDR2 is YFSETQ.

The chain employs TRBV5-1 and TRBJ2-3, with 7 nucleotides matching TRBD1. Trimming at V came to 3 bases and at J to 2 bases, leaving 6 bases not matched to a gene. CDR3 length: 15 amino acids. CDR1 is SGHRS and CDR2 is YFSETQ in the germline V gene. CDR3 region: CASSSTGTDTDTQYF. In nucleotides, the CDR3 is TGCGCCAGCAGCTCTACGGGGACAGACACAGATACGCAGTATTTT.

The chain joins TRBV5-5 to TRBJ1-1; no firm D call. Trimming cost V 2 bases and J 4 bases, with 12 bases left between them. This CDR3 region has 14 residues. Germline lookup yields CDR1 SGHKS and CDR2 YYEKEE (reference sequence). CDR3 loop: CASSFGGSGTEAFF. The CDR3, as DNA: TGTGCCAGCAGCTTTGGCGGTAGCGGCACTGAAGCTTTCTTT.

In its sample, this clone was seen a few times. V gene TRBV5-4 combines with J gene TRBJ2-1; 9 bases match TRBD1. The CDR3 runs to 14 residues. CDR1 and CDR2 (germline): SGHNT, YYREEE (reference sequence). Losses at the gene ends were 2 bases for V and 9 bases for J; bases not matched to a gene: 6. This chain's CDR3 is CASSLFGQGLEQFF. CDR3 coding DNA: TGTGCCAGCAGCTTATTTGGACAGGGGCTTGAGCAGTTCTTC.

The CDR3 DNA follows: TGTGCCAGCAGCTTAGCCAGCGGCACAGATACGCAGTATTTT. Amino acids: CASSLASGTDTQYF. This rearrangement joins TRBV7-2 to TRBJ2-3, with D unclear. The CDR3 length is 14 residues. From germline, CDR1 is SGHTA and CDR2 FQGNSA. Trimming pared 0 bases from V and 1 base from J, leaving 5 bases between.

This clone was counted a single time. A read error may produce the germline difference seen at one junction end. The chain uses TRBV30 and TRBJ2-7, with 7 nucleotides matching TRBD1. In germline, CDR1 is GTSNPN, CDR2 SVGIG (reference sequence). The CDR3 is 12 amino acids. CDR3 sequence reads: CATGLTGATLHF. As DNA, the CDR3 is TGTGCCACGGGTCTTACAGGGGCGACCTTACACTTC. The full variable domain, its missing parts supplied by reference TRBV30 and TRBJ2-7, is SQTIHQWPATLVQPVGSPLSLECTVEGTSNPNLYWYRQAAGRGLQLLFYSVGIGQISSEVPQNLSASRPQDRQFILSSKKLLLSDSGFYLCATGLTGATLHFGPGTRLTVT.